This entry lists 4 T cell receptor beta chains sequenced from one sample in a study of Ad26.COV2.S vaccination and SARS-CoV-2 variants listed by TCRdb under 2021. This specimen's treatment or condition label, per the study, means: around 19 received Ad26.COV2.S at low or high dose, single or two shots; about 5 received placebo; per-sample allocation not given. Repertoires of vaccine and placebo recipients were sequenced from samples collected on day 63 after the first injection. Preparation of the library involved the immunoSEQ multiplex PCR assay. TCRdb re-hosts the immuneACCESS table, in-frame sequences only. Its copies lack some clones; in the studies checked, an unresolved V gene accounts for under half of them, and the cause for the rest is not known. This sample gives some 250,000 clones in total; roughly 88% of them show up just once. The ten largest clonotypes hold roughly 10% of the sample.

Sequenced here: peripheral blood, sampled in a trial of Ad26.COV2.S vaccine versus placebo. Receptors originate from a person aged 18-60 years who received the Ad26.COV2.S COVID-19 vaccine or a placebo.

CDR3 region: CASRKTPGAEAFF. In DNA, the CDR3 is TGTGCCAGTAGAAAGACCCCGGGCGCTGAAGCTTTCTTT. V usage is TRBV19 and J usage is TRBJ1-1; D ambiguous. Germline V gives CDR1 LNHDA, CDR2 SQIVND (reference sequence). Trimming took off 6 bases at V and 6 bases at J, with 14 bases between the two ends. There are 13 residues in the CDR3.

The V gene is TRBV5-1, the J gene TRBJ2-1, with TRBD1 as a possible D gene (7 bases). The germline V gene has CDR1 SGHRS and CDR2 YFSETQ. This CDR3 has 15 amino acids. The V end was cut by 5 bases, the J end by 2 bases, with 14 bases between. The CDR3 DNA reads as TGCGCCAGCAGGAAGGAGGGGGCAACCTACAATGAGCAGTTCTTC. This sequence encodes CASRKEGATYNEQFF.

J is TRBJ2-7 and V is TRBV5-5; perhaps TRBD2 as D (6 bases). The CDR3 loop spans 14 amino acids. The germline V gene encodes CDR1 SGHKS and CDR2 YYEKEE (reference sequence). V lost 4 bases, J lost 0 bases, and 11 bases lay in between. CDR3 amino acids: CASSPTRASYEQYF. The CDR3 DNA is TGTGCCAGCAGCCCGACTAGGGCCTCCTACGAGCAGTACTTC.

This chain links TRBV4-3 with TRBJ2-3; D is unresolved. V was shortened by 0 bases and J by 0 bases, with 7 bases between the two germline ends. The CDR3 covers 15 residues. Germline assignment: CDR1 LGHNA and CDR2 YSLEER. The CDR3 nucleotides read TGCGCCAGCAGCCAAGAAGGAGTTAGCACAGATACGCAGTATTTT. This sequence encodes CASSQEGVSTDTQYF.